The present T cell receptor (beta chain) was sequenced within a study of tumor-infiltrating lymphocytes in primary liver carcinoma. Study-level findings and limits: Unsorted bulk processing meant the study did not compare CD4+ and CD8+ repertoires.

Germline assignment: CDR1 MNHNS and CDR2 SASEGT. The CDR3 contains 12 residues. Extraction also yielded germline DNA, while blood RNA was obtained from unsorted whole blood. As regards this clonotype: Its antigen is not identified. This may be a read error, as it is one base from a much larger clone.

TCR beta cDNA was made from 450 to 550 ng total RNA with a constant-region primer. What produced the TCR beta libraries was three nested multiplex PCR rounds using slightly modified ARM-PCR. Use of TRBV1-TRBV30 forward primers with a C-beta reverse primer characterized the first two PCR rounds, which lasted nine to eleven cycles each. TCRdb re-called the multiplex PCR reads through MiXCR, storing one row per CDR3 protein. Here the sample spans almost 200,000 distinct CDR3 sequences, almost 65% being singletons. The receptor was derived from a woman aged 55-69 years with primary liver carcinoma and hepatitis B virus infection. The sample taken for sequencing was peripheral blood. The rearrangement joins TRBV6-1 to TRBJ2-4; D is uncertain. CDR3 nucleotides: TGTGCCAGTAGTGGTTACTTAAACATTCAGTACTTC. Translating it yields CASSGYLNIQYF.